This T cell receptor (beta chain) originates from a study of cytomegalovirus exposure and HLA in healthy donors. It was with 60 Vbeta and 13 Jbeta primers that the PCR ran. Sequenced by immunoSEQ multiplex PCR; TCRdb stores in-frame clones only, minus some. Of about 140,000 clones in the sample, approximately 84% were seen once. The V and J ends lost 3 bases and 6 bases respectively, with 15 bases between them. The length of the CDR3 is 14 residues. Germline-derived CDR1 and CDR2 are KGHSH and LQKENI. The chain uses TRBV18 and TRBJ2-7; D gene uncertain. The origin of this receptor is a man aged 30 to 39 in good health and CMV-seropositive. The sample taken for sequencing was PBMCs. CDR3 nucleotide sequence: TGTGCCAGCTCACCGACCGGCTCCGGCGGCGAGCAGTACTTC. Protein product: CASSPTGSGGEQYF.